This T cell receptor (beta chain) was obtained from a study of CD8+ T cells in alopecia areata. Study-level background: Tofacitinib was given for 6 to 18 months, then stopped for 6 months. General study findings and limits: TCRs were shared less clearly across patients than in mice, possibly for HLA-related reasons.

The V and J ends lost 6 bases and 12 bases respectively, with 25 bases between them. The CDR3 is made up of 14 amino acids. Germline-derived CDR1 and CDR2 are SQVTM and ANQGSEA. As concerns this clone: Its antigen is not identified.

Sequencing relied on a cDNA template that was reverse transcribed from extracted RNA. The method was immunoSEQ multiplex PCR; TCRdb's version includes in-frame clones alone and lacks a portion of them. The sample gives about 140,000 clones, roughly four fifths of which show up once; 20% to 25% is in the top ten. Noted treatment: oral pan-JAK inhibitor, 5-10 mg twice daily. Alopecia areata patients had lesional scalp punch biopsies and peripheral blood taken from them. This TCR derives from a human donor with alopecia areata. The sample in question was CD8+ T cells sorted from blood, obtained at week 4, from a patient treated with tofacitinib. The genes are TRBV29-1 and TRBJ2-3, with a possible D match to TRBD2 (5 bases). The CDR3 nucleotides read TGCAGCGTCGGACGTGGAGGCTCGCCCGGCATCCAGTATTTT. It yields the protein CSVGRGGSPGIQYF.